This T cell receptor (beta chain) emerged from a study of OX40 agonist ivuxolimab in advanced cancers. Study at large: Previous treatment with anti-PD-1, anti-PD-L1 or anti-CTLA-4 therapy was allowed; 40% had received some.

Assay: immunoSEQ multiplex PCR; the TCRdb copy retains only in-frame clones and omits some. Among about 110,000 clones listed, about nine tenths were seen once. Excluded were patients having autoimmune disease history or systemic immunosuppression. This clone was detected only a few times. Trimming stripped 4 bases from V and 4 bases from J, with 4 bases between. The CDR3 has 11 amino acids. The germline CDR1 and CDR2 sequences are SNHLY and FYNNEI. This receptor was identified in an adult with an advanced solid tumor such as melanoma, head and neck, liver or kidney cancer. The gene calls are TRBV2 and TRBJ1-1; D is unclear. The material was CD4+ or CD8+ T cells sorted from blood, obtained in a trial of the OX40 agonist ivuxolimab. This CDR3 reads CASSGLTEAFF. The DNA of the CDR3 is TGTGCCAGCAGTGGCCTCACTGAAGCTTTCTTT.